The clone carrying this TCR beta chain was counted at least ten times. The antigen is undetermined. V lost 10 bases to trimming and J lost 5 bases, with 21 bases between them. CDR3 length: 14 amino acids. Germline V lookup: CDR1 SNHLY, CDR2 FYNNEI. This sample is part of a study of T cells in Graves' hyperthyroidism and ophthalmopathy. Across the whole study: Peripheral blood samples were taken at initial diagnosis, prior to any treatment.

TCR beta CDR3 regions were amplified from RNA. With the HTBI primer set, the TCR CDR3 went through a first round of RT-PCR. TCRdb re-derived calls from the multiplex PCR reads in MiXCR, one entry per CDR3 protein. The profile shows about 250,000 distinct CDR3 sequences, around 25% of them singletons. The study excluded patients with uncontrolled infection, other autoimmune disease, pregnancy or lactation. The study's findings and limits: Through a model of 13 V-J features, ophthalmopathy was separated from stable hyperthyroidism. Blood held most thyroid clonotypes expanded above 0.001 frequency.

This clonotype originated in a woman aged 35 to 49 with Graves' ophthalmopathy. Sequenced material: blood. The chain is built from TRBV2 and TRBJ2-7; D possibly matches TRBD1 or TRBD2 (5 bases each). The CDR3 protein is CAILRGGAEDEQYF. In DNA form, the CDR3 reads TGTGCCATATTGAGGGGCGGAGCCGAAGACGAGCAGTACTTC.